This entry describes one T cell receptor beta chain. This record belongs to a study of blood T cell repertoires in COVID-19. Trimming at V came to 10 bases and at J to 6 bases, leaving 5 bases not matched to a gene. The germline gives CDR1 ENHRY, CDR2 SYGVKD. The CDR3 has 12 amino acids. Some clones are missing from TCRdb's copy, which holds only in-frame ones; the method was immunoSEQ multiplex PCR. The sample includes about 29,000 clones, roughly 84% of them seen just once. The sample comprised peripheral blood. This sequence joins TRBV10-3 and TRBJ1-1, with 10 bases identical to TRBD1. The receptor was derived from an older man with active COVID-19. The chain's CDR3 is CASGGTGAEAFF. Here the CDR3 DNA reads TGTGCCAGCGGGGGGACAGGGGCTGAAGCTTTCTTT.